The next 19 T cell receptor beta chains were all read from a single sample in a study of siplizumab effects on memory and regulatory T cells. Method: immunoSEQ multiplex PCR; TCRdb's copy keeps in-frame clones and lacks some. The table has around 94,000 clones, more than 85% seen once; the top ten hold about 1.1%. Input material: CD4+ T cells sorted from blood. The receptors here all came from a human donor in good health.

The chain links TRBV19 to TRBJ1-3; D might be TRBD1 (5 bases). Germline CDR1 is LNHDA and CDR2 is SQIVND (reference sequence). V was cut by 8 bases and J by 6 bases, with 23 bases left in between. The CDR3 contains 16 residues. CDR3 bases: TGTGCCAGTGGAGAGGGTACTACGGGACGCGAAAACACCATATATTTT. Its protein product is CASGEGTTGRENTIYF.

The DNA for the CDR3 is TGTGCCAGCAATAACTACAATGAGCAGTTCTTC. Protein: CASNNYNEQFF. V and J are TRBV6-5 and TRBJ2-1; D is uncertain. V lost 7 bases and J lost 3, with 4 bases in between. Per the germline V gene, CDR1 is MNHEY and CDR2 is SVGAGI. The CDR3 extends over 11 amino acids.

The CDR3 sequence is CASSRDRAYEQFF. The CDR3 bases are TGTGCCAGCAGCCGCGACAGGGCCTATGAGCAGTTCTTC. This rearrangement joins TRBV14 to TRBJ2-1; 7 nucleotides match TRBD1. V dropped 4 bases and J dropped 8; count of bases not matched to a gene: 5. Germline CDR1 and CDR2: SGHDN and FVKESK. This CDR3 comprises 13 residues.

The V call is TRBV30, the J call TRBJ1-3; D possibly corresponds to TRBD1 (6 bases). Germline loops: CDR1 GTSNPN, CDR2 SVGIG (reference sequence). V lost 0 bases and J lost 9, with 6 bases in between. The CDR3 has 11 residues. The CDR3 DNA is TGTGCCTGGAGTGTAGGGGGCACCATATATTTT. Its translation is CAWSVGGTIYF.

The chain carries TRBV2 and TRBJ1-2; D gene uncertain. Germline CDR1 SNHLY, CDR2 FYNNEI. This CDR3 contains 13 residues. Deletions cut 4 bases from V and 9 bases from J, with 15 bases between. The CDR3 sequence is CASSAEMKLRYTF. The CDR3, as DNA: TGTGCCAGCAGTGCGGAGATGAAATTACGCTACACCTTC.

The J gene is TRBJ1-5, the V gene TRBV28; no clear D. Between the trimmed V and J ends, which lost 6 bases and 0 bases, there was a span of 18 bases. CDR3 length equals 17 residues. Germline CDR1 and CDR2: MDHEN and SYDVKM. The CDR3 DNA is TGTGCCAGCAGCCTAACCTTAGGACTGACTAGCAATCAGCCCCAGCATTTT. The encoded protein is CASSLTLGLTSNQPQHF.

This clone has only one observation. The chain joins TRBV6-1 to TRBJ2-5; D is unclear. Germline CDR1 and CDR2: MNHNS and SASEGT. The CDR3 spans 14 residues. V gave up 2 bases and J gave up 2 bases, with 9 bases separating them. The CDR3, as DNA: TGTGCCAGCAGTGAAAATTGGGCACAAGAGACCCAGTACTTC. This sequence encodes CASSENWAQETQYF.

The V call is TRBV30, the J call TRBJ1-5; D is unclear. Trimming stripped 0 bases from V and 3 bases from J, with 9 bases between. Germline CDR1 is GTSNPN and CDR2 is SVGIG (reference sequence). This CDR3 spans 14 amino acids. CDR3 DNA: TGTGCCTGGAGTGTGACGGCCTCCAATCAGCCCCAGCATTTT. Protein sequence: CAWSVTASNQPQHF.

J is TRBJ1-1 and V is TRBV11-2; weak D call: TRBD1 (6 bases). V dropped 6 bases and J dropped 4 bases, with 18 bases sitting between them. Germline-derived CDR1 and CDR2 are SGHAT and FQNNGV. This CDR3 spans 15 amino acids. In nucleotides, the CDR3 is TGTGCCAGCAGTCAAGACAGGTACAGGGCCACTGAAGCTTTCTTT. This codes for CASSQDRYRATEAFF.

This chain uses TRBV6-1 with TRBJ1-2; no clear D gene. V was shortened by 8 bases and J by 2 bases, with 12 bases between the two germline ends. The CDR3 sequence is 13 residues long. Germline values: CDR1 MNHNS, CDR2 SASEGT. CDR3 loop: CASLGGRNYGYTF. In DNA, the CDR3 is TGTGCCAGCCTGGGCGGCAGGAACTATGGCTACACCTTC.

The genes are TRBV2 and TRBJ1-1, with 9 bases fitting TRBD1. Germline-derived CDR1 and CDR2 are SNHLY and FYNNEI. This CDR3 is 14 amino acids long. V lost 6 bases to trimming and J lost 4 bases; unmatched junction nucleotides: 6. This chain's CDR3 is CASRAGTGSTEAFF. In DNA form, the CDR3 reads TGTGCCAGCAGGGCCGGGACAGGGAGCACTGAAGCTTTCTTT.

V and J are TRBV4-2 and TRBJ2-7; 12 nucleotides align to TRBD2. This CDR3 comprises 17 residues. The germline CDR1 and CDR2 sequences are LGHNA and YNFKEQ. The trim removed 0 bases at V and 6 bases at J, leaving 9 bases unmatched. CDR3: CASSQDRVGLAGREQYF. The CDR3 region has the DNA TGTGCCAGCAGCCAAGATCGGGTCGGACTAGCGGGACGCGAGCAGTACTTC.

V is TRBV6-5 and J is TRBJ2-7; 10 bases align to TRBD1. The CDR3 runs 14 residues. Germline CDR1 MNHEY, CDR2 SVGAGI. With V trimmed by 2 bases and J by 3 bases, 1 base remained unmatched. The CDR3 region has the DNA TGTGCCAGCAGTTACCGGACAGGGGGCTACGAGCAGTACTTC. The encoded protein is CASSYRTGGYEQYF.

The chain couples TRBV27 to TRBJ2-1, with D possibly matching TRBD2 (5 bases). CDR1 is MNHEY, CDR2 SMNVEV, per germline (reference sequence). This CDR3 spans 15 amino acids. V lost 11 bases to trimming and J lost 6 bases, with 23 bases between them. The CDR3 DNA reads as TGTGCCCGAGAACCGTCCGGGGTTGGGATCAATGAGCAGTTCTTC. Protein product: CAREPSGVGINEQFF.

The V and J genes are TRBV5-1 and TRBJ2-1, with 8 bases matching TRBD1. This CDR3 region has 15 residues. J gave up 1 base and V 4 bases, and 4 bases lay outside the gene matches. CDR1 and CDR2 from the germline V gene are SGHRS and YFSETQ. The CDR3 DNA follows: TGCGCCAGCAGCAACGGACAGGGATCCTACAATGAGCAGTTCTTC. Translated: CASSNGQGSYNEQFF.

The V gene is TRBV27, the J gene TRBJ1-2; TRBD1 matches at 8 bases. Germline CDR1 MNHEY, CDR2 SMNVEV (reference sequence). The CDR3 length is 16 residues. V was pared by 1 base and J by 7 bases, with 11 bases of the junction left unmatched. CDR3 bases: TGTGCCAGCAGTTTATACTCCCAGGGGGCGTTCGTTGGCTACACCTTC. Protein sequence: CASSLYSQGAFVGYTF.

The chain couples TRBV9 to TRBJ1-1, with a possible D match to TRBD1 (5 bases). The germline V gene has CDR1 SGDLS and CDR2 YYNGEE. CDR3 size: 14 residues. V dropped 4 bases and J dropped 6 bases, with 16 bases sitting between them. The DNA of the CDR3 is TGTGCCAGCAGCTTATCGACAGAGGCGGCTGAAGCTTTCTTT. This translates into CASSLSTEAAEAFF.

This chain links TRBV5-1 with TRBJ2-3; no clear D. This CDR3 has 13 residues. Germline lookup yields CDR1 SGHRS and CDR2 YFSETQ. With 3 bases removed from V and 2 bases from J, the gap between germline ends came to 7 bases. The CDR3 DNA is TGCGCCAGCAGCTCCTCTCTCACAGATACGCAGTATTTT. It translates to CASSSSLTDTQYF.

This clone has only one observation. The chain combines TRBV25-1 with TRBJ2-5; the D gene is possibly TRBD1 (6 bases). V was clipped by 8 bases and J by 9 bases, with 19 bases between them. The CDR3 is 13 amino acids. Germline assignment: CDR1 MGHDK and CDR2 SYGVNS. Here the CDR3 reads CASHRDTGEAQYF. For the CDR3, the DNA is TGTGCCAGCCACCGGGACACGGGTGAGGCCCAGTACTTC.